What follows describes a single T cell receptor (beta chain). Original processing notes: Researchers report that nucleated cell counts were estimated from reference gene primer amplification. Data came from immunoSEQ multiplex PCR; TCRdb stores just in-frame clones and leaves some out. V and J calls and clone size are given by that table; D and trimming were obtained from the DNA. The sample carries about 170,000 clones, approximately 83% recorded once. These data come from a study of blood T cell repertoires in COVID-19. The wider study: Acute and convalescent COVID-19 samples came from the United States, Italy and Spain. Sources were T cells, B-cell-depleted T cells, or PBMCs; the material itself was cDNA or gDNA.

Germline values: CDR1 LGHDT, CDR2 YNNKEL (reference sequence). V lost 4 bases to trimming and J lost 5 bases; unmatched junction nucleotides: 13. This CDR3 spans 17 amino acids. Sequenced input: peripheral blood. The V call is TRBV3-1 (or the pseudogene TRBV3-2), the J call TRBJ2-3, with 9 bases aligning to TRBD1. The sequence was obtained from a woman older than 75 with acute or convalescent COVID-19. The CDR3 nucleotides read TGTGCCAGCAGCCCCCAAGGGGAGACAGGGGGATTAGATACGCAGTATTTT. It encodes CASSPQGETGGLDTQYF.